These 29 T cell receptor beta chains were sequenced from one sample in a study of blood T cell repertoires in COVID-19. Libraries were prepared by immunoSEQ multiplex PCR; TCRdb keeps only in-frame clonotypes and omits some of them. The table includes some 200,000 clones, about 85% detected once. Input material: peripheral blood. The receptors come from a woman aged 80 or over in a cohort sampled during active or convalescent COVID-19.

This clone was observed a single time. The chain employs TRBV28 and TRBJ1-1; no clear D. V gave up 11 bases and J gave up 0 bases, with 13 bases separating them. This CDR3 spans 13 amino acids. Germline values: CDR1 MDHEN, CDR2 SYDVKM. In DNA, the CDR3 is TGTGCCTCGTGGGTCGGAGTGAACACTGAAGCTTTCTTT. The encoded protein is CASWVGVNTEAFF. Filled out from reference TRBV28 and TRBJ1-1, the complete variable domain reads DVKVTQSSRYLVKRTGEKVFLECVQDMDHENMFWYRQDPGLGLRLIYFSYDVKMKEKGDIPEGYSVSREKKERFSLILESASTNQTSMYLCASWVGVNTEAFFGQGTRLTVV.

The V gene is TRBV30, the J gene TRBJ2-7, with D possibly being TRBD1 (5 bases). Trimming cost V 4 bases and J 5 bases, with 15 bases left between them. Germline V gene data show CDR1 as GTSNPN and CDR2 as SVGIG (reference sequence). The CDR3 spans 13 residues. This CDR3 is CAWTEQGIDEQYF. The CDR3 nucleotides are TGTGCCTGGACGGAGCAGGGAATTGACGAGCAGTACTTC. Complete variable domain (other parts from reference TRBV30 and TRBJ2-7): SQTIHQWPATLVQPVGSPLSLECTVEGTSNPNLYWYRQAAGRGLQLLFYSVGIGQISSEVPQNLSASRPQDRQFILSSKKLLLSDSGFYLCAWTEQGIDEQYFGPGTRLTVT.

The rearrangement joins TRBV3-1 (or the pseudogene TRBV3-2) to TRBJ2-7; D is unclear. V was trimmed by 3 bases and J by 2 bases, leaving 17 bases between them. CDR1 is LGHDT, CDR2 YNNKEL, per germline (reference sequence). There are 16 residues in the CDR3. CDR3 amino acids: CASSQGVAPGAYEQYV. Written as DNA, the CDR3 is TGTGCCAGCAGCCAGGGCGTGGCCCCCGGCGCCTACGAGCAGTACGTC.

The count of this clone is one. The chain couples TRBV5-1 to TRBJ1-6, with D unresolved. The germline V gene encodes CDR1 SGHRS and CDR2 YFSETQ. This CDR3 comprises 13 residues. V was trimmed by 0 bases and J by 9 bases, leaving 7 bases between them. For the CDR3, the DNA is TGCGCCAGCAGCTTGGCTCCGGGTTCACCCCTCCACTTT. Protein sequence: CASSLAPGSPLHF.

The chain carries TRBV6-5 and TRBJ1-2, with a tentative D call TRBD1 (6 bases). Germline V lookup: CDR1 MNHEY, CDR2 SVGAGI. There are 14 residues in the CDR3. V dropped 8 bases and J dropped 4 bases, with 17 bases sitting between them. CDR3 sequence (DNA): TGTGCCAGCGAAGGTCTCGCCAGGGGCTATGGCTACACCTTC. Translated, it gives CASEGLARGYGYTF.

The chain links TRBV13 to TRBJ1-2; no definite D call. Between the trimmed V and J ends, which lost 3 bases and 8 bases, there was a span of 19 bases. CDR1 and CDR2 from the germline V gene are PRHDT and FYEKMQ (reference sequence). The CDR3 contains 15 residues. CDR3 sequence reads: CASSFSGVGQNGYTF. CDR3 nucleotide sequence: TGTGCCAGCAGCTTCTCCGGGGTAGGGCAGAACGGCTACACCTTC.

This clone was observed a few times. The V gene is TRBV4-1, the J gene TRBJ2-1, with 7 bases that match TRBD1. CDR1 and CDR2 (germline): MGHRA, YSYEKL. This CDR3 has 18 amino acids. Germline trimming cut 4 bases from V and 4 bases from J; bases unmatched to any gene: 16. The CDR3 DNA sequence: TGCGCCAGCAGCCTTTACAACTACAGGGGCCGGGGATACAATGAGCAGTTCTTC. Its translation is CASSLYNYRGRGYNEQFF.

V is TRBV9 and J is TRBJ2-3, with 8 positions matching TRBD2. The CDR3 is made up of 16 amino acids. The trim removed 0 bases at V and 0 bases at J, leaving 3 bases unmatched. Germline V gene data show CDR1 as SGDLS and CDR2 as YYNGEE. This chain's CDR3 is CASSVGSGRSTDTQYF. In nucleotides, the CDR3 is TGTGCCAGCAGCGTAGGAAGCGGGAGAAGCACAGATACGCAGTATTTT.

The DNA of the CDR3 is TGCGCCAGCAGCTTGCGGACAGGCGGGGCCCCCTATGGCTACACCTTC. Protein: CASSLRTGGAPYGYTF. The rearrangement joins TRBV5-1 to TRBJ1-2, with 7 bases that match TRBD1. J lost 4 bases, V lost 1 base, and 10 bases had no gene match. Germline V gives CDR1 SGHRS, CDR2 YFSETQ. The CDR3 runs to 16 residues.

The chain joins TRBV7-2 to TRBJ2-3; TRBD2 matches at 8 bases. Germline V CDR1 and CDR2: SGHTA, FQGNSA. The CDR3 contains 17 residues. V was clipped by 0 bases and J by 2 bases; unmatched bases: 7. This chain's CDR3 is CASSLAKGLGNTDTQYF. In DNA form, the CDR3 reads TGTGCCAGCAGCTTAGCCAAGGGACTAGGGAACACAGATACGCAGTATTTT.

CDR3 nucleotides: TGTGCCAGCAGTTCCTCGTCTGGAAACACCATATATTTT. Protein product: CASSSSSGNTIYF. The J gene is TRBJ1-3, the V gene TRBV12-3 or TRBV12-4; D is unresolved. Between the trimmed V and J ends, which lost 4 bases and 1 base, there was a span of 5 bases. There are 13 residues in the CDR3.

The chain is built from TRBV5-4 and TRBJ2-5; 7 bases fit TRBD1. The CDR3 runs 14 residues. Losses at the gene ends were 4 bases for V and 5 bases for J; bases not matched to a gene: 8. CDR1 and CDR2 (germline): SGHNT, YYREEE (reference sequence). The CDR3 DNA is TGTGCCAGCAGCCCGCGACAGGGCGTTGAGACCCAGTACTTC. The encoded protein is CASSPRQGVETQYF. The entire variable domain, with the rest obtained from reference TRBV5-4 and TRBJ2-5, is as follows: ETGVTQSPTHLIKTRGQQVTLRCSSQSGHNTVSWYQQALGQGPQFIFQYYREEENGRGNFPPRFSGLQFPNYSSELNVNALELDDSALYLCASSPRQGVETQYFGPGTRLLVL.

Here the CDR3 DNA reads TGTGCCAGCAGACCTGGCAGGGGACCCAAGAACACTGAAGCTTTCTTT. Translation gives CASRPGRGPKNTEAFF. The gene calls are TRBV7-9 and TRBJ1-1, with D perhaps matching TRBD1 (6 bases). V lost 6 bases and J lost 1, with 18 bases in between. CDR3 length equals 16 residues. Germline V gives CDR1 SEHNR, CDR2 FQNEAQ (reference sequence).

The chain uses TRBV3-1 (or the pseudogene TRBV3-2) and TRBJ1-2; 7 positions match TRBD1. The CDR3 extends over 16 amino acids. The V and J ends lost 4 bases and 2 bases, in that order; junction bases with no gene match: 10. Looked up from germline, CDR1 is LGHDT and CDR2 is YNNKEL (reference sequence). The CDR3 sequence: CASSPLRTGRNYGYTF. In nucleotides, the CDR3 is TGTGCCAGCAGCCCCCTCCGGACAGGACGAAACTATGGCTACACCTTC.

J is TRBJ2-1 and V is TRBV18; D might be TRBD1 (6 bases). The CDR3 totals 15 residues. V lost 3 bases and J 4 bases, leaving 13 bases between the germline ends. Germline V gives CDR1 KGHSH, CDR2 LQKENI. The CDR3 here is CASSPWDTGYNEQFF. In nucleotides, the CDR3 is TGTGCCAGCTCACCCTGGGACACTGGATACAATGAGCAGTTCTTC.

The rearrangement uses TRBV7-8 and TRBJ2-2, with 7 bases that match TRBD1. The CDR3 is 16 residues long. With V trimmed by 6 bases and J by 3 bases, 10 bases remained unmatched. From germline, CDR1 is SGHVS and CDR2 FQNEAQ. The CDR3 region has the DNA TGTGCCAGCAGTTCCGACAGGGTATATTACACCGGGGAGCTGTTTTTT. Amino acid sequence: CASSSDRVYYTGELFF.

This chain links TRBV14 with TRBJ2-1, with 12 bases lining up with TRBD1. Germline V CDR1 and CDR2: SGHDN, FVKESK. The trim removed 4 bases at V and 7 bases at J, leaving 5 bases unmatched. The CDR3 covers 15 residues. The CDR3 loop is CASSPGTGGLNEQFF. The CDR3 nucleotides read TGTGCCAGCAGCCCCGGGACAGGGGGCTTGAATGAGCAGTTCTTC.

The genes are TRBV27 and TRBJ2-5; 9 bases map to TRBD2. This CDR3 has 15 residues. With V trimmed by 5 bases and J by 2 bases, 6 bases remained unmatched. Germline values: CDR1 MNHEY, CDR2 SMNVEV (reference sequence). The CDR3 coding sequence is TGTGCCAGCAGTACTCGACTAGCGGAACAAGAGACCCAGTACTTC. This encodes CASSTRLAEQETQYF.

J is TRBJ1-3 and V is TRBV4-1, with D perhaps TRBD1 (5 bases). The germline V gene encodes CDR1 MGHRA and CDR2 YSYEKL. With 4 bases removed from V and 9 bases from J, the gap between germline ends came to 16 bases. This CDR3 has 14 residues. The CDR3 DNA reads as TGCGCCAGCAGCCCAGAACGGCAGGGCCTCACCATATATTTT. Protein: CASSPERQGLTIYF.

This clone was counted a single time. CDR3 protein: CASSPGGSNSPLHF. CDR3 nucleotides: TGTGCCAGCAGTCCAGGGGGCAGTAATTCACCCCTCCACTTT. This sequence joins TRBV28 and TRBJ1-6; 8 nucleotides align to TRBD1. Germline loops: CDR1 MDHEN, CDR2 SYDVKM. V was pared by 5 bases and J by 6 bases, with 3 bases of the junction left unmatched. This CDR3 comprises 14 residues.

This clone was recorded a few times. This chain joins TRBV6-2 or TRBV6-3 and TRBJ1-5; D ambiguous. V lost 2 bases, J lost 0 bases, and 11 bases lay in between. The CDR3 is 16 residues long. Germline CDR1 reads MNHEY; CDR2 reads SVGEGT. In nucleotides, the CDR3 is TGTGCCAGCAGTTACGACATACGGTATAGCAATCAGCCCCAGCATTTT. Encoded protein: CASSYDIRYSNQPQHF.

The chain has TRBV19 and TRBJ2-7; no reliable D call. This CDR3 has 12 residues. V shed 4 bases and J shed 3 bases, with 7 bases lying between them. Looked up from germline, CDR1 is LNHDA and CDR2 is SQIVND (reference sequence). The CDR3 loop is CASSSPVYEQYF. The DNA of the CDR3 is TGTGCCAGTAGTAGTCCCGTCTACGAGCAGTACTTC.

This clone has a handful of counts. V gene TRBV4-2 combines with J gene TRBJ1-6, with a tentative D call TRBD1 (6 bases). The CDR3 sequence is 15 residues long. V lost 0 bases, J lost 6 bases, and 9 bases lay in between. CDR1 is LGHNA, CDR2 YNFKEQ, per germline. Here the CDR3 reads CASSQEGQFNSPLHF. The CDR3, as DNA: TGTGCCAGCAGCCAAGAAGGACAGTTTAATTCACCCCTCCACTTT.

The CDR3 sequence is CASGKGTGGPDTQYF. The CDR3 DNA reads as TGTGCCAGCGGAAAAGGGACAGGGGGCCCAGATACGCAGTATTTT. The V and J genes are TRBV5-4 and TRBJ2-3, with 12 nucleotides matching TRBD1. Germline lookup yields CDR1 SGHNT and CDR2 YYREEE (reference sequence). This CDR3 has 15 residues. The junction had 7 bases not matched to a gene; V was cut back by 7 bases and J by 4 bases.

This sequence joins TRBV27 and TRBJ1-6, with D possibly being TRBD1 (6 bases). V was clipped by 2 bases and J by 6 bases, with 20 bases between them. The CDR3 loop spans 18 amino acids. CDR1 is MNHEY and CDR2 is SMNVEV in the germline V gene (reference sequence). In DNA form, the CDR3 reads TGTGCCAGCAGTTTACTCTGGGCAGGGGAAGGTGGTAATTCACCCCTCCACTTT. Its translation is CASSLLWAGEGGNSPLHF.

This clone was seen more than once but under ten times. The J gene is TRBJ2-3, the V gene TRBV7-2; unclear D gene. V gave up 1 base and J gave up 2 bases, with 13 bases separating them. Germline lookup yields CDR1 SGHTA and CDR2 FQGNSA. This CDR3 is built from 16 residues. The CDR3 spells CASSLVPASPTDTQYF. The CDR3 nucleotides are TGTGCCAGCAGCTTAGTTCCTGCCAGTCCCACAGATACGCAGTATTTT.

J is TRBJ1-4 and V is TRBV10-2, with D unclear. Between the trimmed V and J ends, which lost 2 bases and 8 bases, there was a span of 9 bases. Germline V lookup: CDR1 WSHSY, CDR2 SAAADI. CDR3 length: 13 residues. The CDR3 sequence is CASSERGKEKLFF. CDR3 nucleotide sequence: TGCGCCAGCAGTGAGAGAGGAAAAGAAAAACTGTTTTTT.

This clone is a singleton in its sample. The chain combines TRBV6-5 with TRBJ1-5, with TRBD1 as a possible D gene (5 bases). The germline gives CDR1 MNHEY, CDR2 SVGAGI. The CDR3 is made up of 16 amino acids. V lost 2 bases and J lost 7, with 18 bases in between. CDR3 sequence (DNA): TGTGCCAGCAGTTACGGGGGAGGGTCCGCAGGGCAGCCCCAGCATTTT. Residues: CASSYGGGSAGQPQHF.

The CDR3 bases are TGTGCCAGCAGCTTAGTGCCTAGCGGCACAGATACGCAGTATTTT. It encodes CASSLVPSGTDTQYF. The chain uses TRBV7-2 and TRBJ2-3, with TRBD2 as a possible D gene (6 bases). V was pared by 1 base and J by 1 base, with 9 bases between. In germline, CDR1 is SGHTA, CDR2 FQGNSA. The CDR3 covers 15 residues.